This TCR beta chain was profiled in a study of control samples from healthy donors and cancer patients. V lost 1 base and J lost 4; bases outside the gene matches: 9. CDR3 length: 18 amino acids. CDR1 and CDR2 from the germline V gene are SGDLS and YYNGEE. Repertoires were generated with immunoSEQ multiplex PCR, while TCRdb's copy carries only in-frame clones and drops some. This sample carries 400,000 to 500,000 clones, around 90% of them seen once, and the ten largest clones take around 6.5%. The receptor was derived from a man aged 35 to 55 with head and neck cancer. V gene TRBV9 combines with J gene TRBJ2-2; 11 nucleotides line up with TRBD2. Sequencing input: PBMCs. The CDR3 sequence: CASSVSVGLAVSTGELFF. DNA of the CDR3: TGTGCCAGCAGCGTAAGTGTGGGACTAGCGGTTTCCACCGGGGAGCTGTTTTTT.